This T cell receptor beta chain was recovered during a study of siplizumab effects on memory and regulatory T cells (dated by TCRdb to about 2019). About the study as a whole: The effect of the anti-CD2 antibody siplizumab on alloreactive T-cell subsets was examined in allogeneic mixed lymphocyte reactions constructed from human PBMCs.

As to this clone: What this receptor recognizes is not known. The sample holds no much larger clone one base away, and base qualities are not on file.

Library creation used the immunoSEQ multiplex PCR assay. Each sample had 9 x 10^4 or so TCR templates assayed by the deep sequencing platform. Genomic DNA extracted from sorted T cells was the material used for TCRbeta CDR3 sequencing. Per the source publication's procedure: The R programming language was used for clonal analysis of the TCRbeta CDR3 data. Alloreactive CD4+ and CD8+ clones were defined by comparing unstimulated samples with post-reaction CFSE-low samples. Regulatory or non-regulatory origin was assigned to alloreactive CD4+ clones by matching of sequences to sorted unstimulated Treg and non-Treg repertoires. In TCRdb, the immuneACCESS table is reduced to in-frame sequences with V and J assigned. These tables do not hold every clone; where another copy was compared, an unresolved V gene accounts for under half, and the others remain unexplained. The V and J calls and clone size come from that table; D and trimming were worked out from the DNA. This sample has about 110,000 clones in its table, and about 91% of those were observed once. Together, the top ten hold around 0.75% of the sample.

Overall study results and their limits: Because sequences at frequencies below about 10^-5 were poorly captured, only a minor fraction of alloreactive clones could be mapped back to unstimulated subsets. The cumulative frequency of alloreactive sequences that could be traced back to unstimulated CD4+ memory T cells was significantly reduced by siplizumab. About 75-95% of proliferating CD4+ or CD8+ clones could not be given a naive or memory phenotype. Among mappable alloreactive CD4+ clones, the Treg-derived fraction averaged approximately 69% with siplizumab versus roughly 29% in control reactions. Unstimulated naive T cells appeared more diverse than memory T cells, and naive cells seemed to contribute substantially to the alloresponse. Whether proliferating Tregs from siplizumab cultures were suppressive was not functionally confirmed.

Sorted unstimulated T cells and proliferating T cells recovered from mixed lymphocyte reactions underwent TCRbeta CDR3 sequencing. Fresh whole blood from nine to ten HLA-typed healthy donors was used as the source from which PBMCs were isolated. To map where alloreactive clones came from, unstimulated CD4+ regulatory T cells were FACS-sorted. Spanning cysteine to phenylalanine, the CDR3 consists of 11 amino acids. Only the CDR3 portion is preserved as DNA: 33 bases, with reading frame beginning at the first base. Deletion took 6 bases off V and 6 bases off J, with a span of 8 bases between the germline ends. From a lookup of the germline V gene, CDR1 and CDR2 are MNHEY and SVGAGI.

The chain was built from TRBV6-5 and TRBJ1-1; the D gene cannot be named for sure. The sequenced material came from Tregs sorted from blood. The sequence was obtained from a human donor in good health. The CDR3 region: CASRREAEAFF. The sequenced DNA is TGTGCCAGCAGACGCGAGGCTGAAGCTTTCTTT.